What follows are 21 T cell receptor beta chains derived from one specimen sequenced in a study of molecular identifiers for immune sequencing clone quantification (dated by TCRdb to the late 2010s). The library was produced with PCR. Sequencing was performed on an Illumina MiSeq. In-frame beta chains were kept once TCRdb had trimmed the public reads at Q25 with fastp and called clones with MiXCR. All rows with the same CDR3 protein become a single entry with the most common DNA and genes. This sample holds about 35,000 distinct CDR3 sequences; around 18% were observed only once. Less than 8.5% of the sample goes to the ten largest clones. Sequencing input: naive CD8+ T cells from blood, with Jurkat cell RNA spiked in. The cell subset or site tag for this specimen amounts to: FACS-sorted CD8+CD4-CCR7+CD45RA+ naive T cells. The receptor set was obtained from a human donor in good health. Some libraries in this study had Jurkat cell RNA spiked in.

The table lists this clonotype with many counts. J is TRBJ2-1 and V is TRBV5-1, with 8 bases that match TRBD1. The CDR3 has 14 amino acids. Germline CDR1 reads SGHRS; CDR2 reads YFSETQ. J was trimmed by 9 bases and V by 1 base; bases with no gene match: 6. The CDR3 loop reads CASSLPGGMSEQFF. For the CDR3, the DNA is TGCGCCAGCAGCTTGCCAGGGGGCATGAGTGAGCAGTTCTTC.

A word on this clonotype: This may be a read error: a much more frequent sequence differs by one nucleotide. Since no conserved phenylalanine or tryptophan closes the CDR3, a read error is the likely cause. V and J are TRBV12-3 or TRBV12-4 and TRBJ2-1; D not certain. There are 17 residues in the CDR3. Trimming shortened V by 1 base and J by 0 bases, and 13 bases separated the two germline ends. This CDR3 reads CASSLEWVASSYNEQFS. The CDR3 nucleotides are TGTGCCAGCAGTTTAGAGTGGGTGGCGAGCTCCTACAATGAGCAGTTCTCC.

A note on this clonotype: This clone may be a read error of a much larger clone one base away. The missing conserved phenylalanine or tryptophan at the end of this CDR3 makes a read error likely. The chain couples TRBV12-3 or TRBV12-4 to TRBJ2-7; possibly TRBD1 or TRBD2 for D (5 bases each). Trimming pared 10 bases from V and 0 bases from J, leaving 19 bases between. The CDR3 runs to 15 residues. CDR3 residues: CATSLGVTGSYEQYL. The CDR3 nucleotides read TGTGCCACCAGCTTGGGGGTAACCGGCTCCTACGAGCAGTACCTC.

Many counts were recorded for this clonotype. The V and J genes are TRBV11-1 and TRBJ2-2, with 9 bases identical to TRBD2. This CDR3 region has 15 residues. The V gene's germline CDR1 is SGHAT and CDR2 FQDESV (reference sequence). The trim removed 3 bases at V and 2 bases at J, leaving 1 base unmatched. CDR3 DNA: TGTGCCAGCAGCTTTAGCGGGAGTAACACCGGGGAGCTGTTTTTT. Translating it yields CASSFSGSNTGELFF.

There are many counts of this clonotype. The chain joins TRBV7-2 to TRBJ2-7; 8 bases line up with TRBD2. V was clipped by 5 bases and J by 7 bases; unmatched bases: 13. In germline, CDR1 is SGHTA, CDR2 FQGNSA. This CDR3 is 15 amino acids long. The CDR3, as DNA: TGTGCCAGCAGCCCTCGGGGGGGGCAGTCTTGGGAGCAGTACTTC. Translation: CASSPRGGQSWEQYF.

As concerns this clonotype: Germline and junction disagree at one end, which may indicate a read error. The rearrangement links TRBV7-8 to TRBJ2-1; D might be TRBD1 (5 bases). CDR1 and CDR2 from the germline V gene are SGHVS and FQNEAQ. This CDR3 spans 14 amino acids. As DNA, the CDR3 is TGTGCCAGCAGCTTATGGGGCTCGAGCAATAAGCAGTTCTTC. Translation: CASSLWGSSNKQFF.

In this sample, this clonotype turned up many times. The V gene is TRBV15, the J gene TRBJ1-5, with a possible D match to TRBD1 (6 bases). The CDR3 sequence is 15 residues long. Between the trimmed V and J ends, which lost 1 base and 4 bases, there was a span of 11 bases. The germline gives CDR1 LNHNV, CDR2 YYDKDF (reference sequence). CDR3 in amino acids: CATSRANRVNQPQHF. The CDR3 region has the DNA TGTGCCACCAGCAGAGCAAACAGGGTGAATCAGCCCCAGCATTTT.

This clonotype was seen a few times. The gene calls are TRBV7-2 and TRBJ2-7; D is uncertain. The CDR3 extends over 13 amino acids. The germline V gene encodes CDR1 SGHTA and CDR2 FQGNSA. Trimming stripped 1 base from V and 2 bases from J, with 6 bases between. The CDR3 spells CASSLDSPYEQYF. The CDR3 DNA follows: TGTGCCAGCAGCTTAGACAGCCCCTACGAGCAGTACTTC.

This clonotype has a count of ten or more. CDR3 loop: CASSLIPLGEQYF. In nucleotides, the CDR3 is TGTGCCAGCAGCTTAATTCCACTCGGCGAGCAGTACTTC. V is TRBV11-2 and J is TRBJ2-7; no clear D gene. Germline V CDR1 and CDR2: SGHAT, FQNNGV. Trimming cost V 2 bases and J 6 bases, with 11 bases left between them. This CDR3 has 13 amino acids.

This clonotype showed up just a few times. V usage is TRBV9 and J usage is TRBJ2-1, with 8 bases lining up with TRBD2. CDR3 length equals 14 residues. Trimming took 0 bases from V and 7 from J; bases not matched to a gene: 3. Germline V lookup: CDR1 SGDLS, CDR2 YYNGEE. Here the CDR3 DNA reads TGTGCCAGCAGCGTAGCGGGAGGGGTTAATGAGCAGTTCTTC. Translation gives CASSVAGGVNEQFF.

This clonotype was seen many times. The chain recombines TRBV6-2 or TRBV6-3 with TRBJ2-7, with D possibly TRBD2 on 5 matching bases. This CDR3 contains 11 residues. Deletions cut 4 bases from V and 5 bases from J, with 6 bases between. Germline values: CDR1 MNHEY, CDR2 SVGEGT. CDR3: CASSWGDEQYF. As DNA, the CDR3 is TGTGCCAGCAGTTGGGGAGACGAGCAGTACTTC.

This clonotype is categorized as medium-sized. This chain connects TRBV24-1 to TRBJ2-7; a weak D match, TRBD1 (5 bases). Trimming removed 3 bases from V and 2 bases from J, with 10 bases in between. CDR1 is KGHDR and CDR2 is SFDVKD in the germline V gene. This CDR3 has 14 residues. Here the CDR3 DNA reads TGTGCCACCAGTGATAAGACAGCCACCTACGAGCAGTACTTC. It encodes CATSDKTATYEQYF.

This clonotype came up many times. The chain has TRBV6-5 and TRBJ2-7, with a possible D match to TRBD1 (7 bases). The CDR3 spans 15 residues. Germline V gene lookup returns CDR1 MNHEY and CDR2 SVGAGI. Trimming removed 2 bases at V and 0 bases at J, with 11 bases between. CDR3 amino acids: CASSYTRGASYEQYF. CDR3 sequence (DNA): TGTGCCAGCAGTTACACCAGGGGGGCCTCCTACGAGCAGTACTTC.

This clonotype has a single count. The CDR3 loop is CASSGDGGSSTDTQYF. CDR3 sequence (DNA): TGTGCCAGCAGCGGCGATGGCGGGAGTAGCACAGATACGCAGTATTTT. J is TRBJ2-3 and V is TRBV5-4; the match to TRBD2 covers 7 bases. The germline V gene has CDR1 SGHNT and CDR2 YYREEE (reference sequence). The CDR3 runs 16 residues. The ends lost 4 bases at V and 0 bases at J; junction bases unmatched: 8.

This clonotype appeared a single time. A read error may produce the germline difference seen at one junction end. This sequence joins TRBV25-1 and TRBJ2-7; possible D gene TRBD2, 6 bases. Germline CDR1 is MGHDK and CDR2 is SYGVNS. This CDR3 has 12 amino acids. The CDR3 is CAGSRGSYEQYF. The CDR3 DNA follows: TGTGCCGGCAGCCGGGGGTCCTACGAGCAGTACTTC.

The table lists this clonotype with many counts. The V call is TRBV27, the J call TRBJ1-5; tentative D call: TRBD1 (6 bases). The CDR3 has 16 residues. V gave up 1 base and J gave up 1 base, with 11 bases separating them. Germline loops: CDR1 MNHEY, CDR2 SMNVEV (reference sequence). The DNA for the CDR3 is TGTGCCAGCAGTTTATTCGGGGGGCTAAGCAATCAGCCCCAGCATTTT. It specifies CASSLFGGLSNQPQHF.

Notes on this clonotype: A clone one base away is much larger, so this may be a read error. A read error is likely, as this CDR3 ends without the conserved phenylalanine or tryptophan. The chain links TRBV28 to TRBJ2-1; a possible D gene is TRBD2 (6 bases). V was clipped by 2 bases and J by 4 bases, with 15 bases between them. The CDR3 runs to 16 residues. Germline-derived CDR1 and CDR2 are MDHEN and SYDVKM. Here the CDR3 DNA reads TGTGCCAGCAGTTTAGAACTGTCTAGCGCGTACAATGAGCAGTTCCTC. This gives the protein CASSLELSSAYNEQFL.

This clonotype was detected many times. As DNA, the CDR3 is TGCGCCAGCACAGGAAGCACAGATACGCAGTATTTT. This sequence encodes CASTGSTDTQYF. The rearrangement joins TRBV5-1 to TRBJ2-3; D gene ambiguous. The CDR3 contains 12 residues. Trimming left V 6 bases short and J 0 bases short, with 5 bases between. Germline values: CDR1 SGHRS, CDR2 YFSETQ.

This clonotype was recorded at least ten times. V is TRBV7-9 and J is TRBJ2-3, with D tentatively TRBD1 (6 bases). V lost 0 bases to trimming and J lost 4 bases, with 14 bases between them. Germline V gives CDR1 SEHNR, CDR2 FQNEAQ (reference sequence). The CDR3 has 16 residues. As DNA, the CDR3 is TGTGCCAGCAGCTTAGCATACAGGGAACTGTCAGATACGCAGTATTTT. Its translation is CASSLAYRELSDTQYF. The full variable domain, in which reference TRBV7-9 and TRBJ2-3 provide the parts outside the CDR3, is DTGVSQNPRHKITKRGQNVTFRCDPISEHNRLYWYRQTLGQGPEFLTYFQNEAQLEKSRLLSDRFSAERPKGSFSTLEIQRTEQGDSAMYLCASSLAYRELSDTQYFGPGTRLTVL.

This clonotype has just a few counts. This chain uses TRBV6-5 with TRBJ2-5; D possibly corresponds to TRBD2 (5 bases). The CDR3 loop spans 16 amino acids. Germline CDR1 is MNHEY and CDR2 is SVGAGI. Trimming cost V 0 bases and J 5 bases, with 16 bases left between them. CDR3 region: CASSYSRWELGETQYF. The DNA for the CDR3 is TGTGCCAGCAGTTACTCGAGGTGGGAGCTGGGTGAGACCCAGTACTTC.

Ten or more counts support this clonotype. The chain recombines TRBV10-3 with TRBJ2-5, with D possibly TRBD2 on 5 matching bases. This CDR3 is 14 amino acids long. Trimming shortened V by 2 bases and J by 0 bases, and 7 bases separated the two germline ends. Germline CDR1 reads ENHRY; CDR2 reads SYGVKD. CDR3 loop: CAISERGYQETQYF. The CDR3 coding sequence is TGTGCCATCAGTGAGAGAGGGTACCAAGAGACCCAGTACTTC.